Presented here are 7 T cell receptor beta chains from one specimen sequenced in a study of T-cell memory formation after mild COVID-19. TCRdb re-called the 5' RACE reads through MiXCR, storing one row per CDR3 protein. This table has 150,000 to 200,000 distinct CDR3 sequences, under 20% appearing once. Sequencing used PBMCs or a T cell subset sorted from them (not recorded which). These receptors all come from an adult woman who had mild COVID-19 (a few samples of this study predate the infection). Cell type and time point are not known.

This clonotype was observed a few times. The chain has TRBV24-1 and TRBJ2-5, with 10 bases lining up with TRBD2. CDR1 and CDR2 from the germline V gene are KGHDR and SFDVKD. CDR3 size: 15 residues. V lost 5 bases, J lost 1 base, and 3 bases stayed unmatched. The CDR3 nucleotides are TGTGCCACCAGTGCAATAGCGGGGGGCCAAGAGACCCAGTACTTC. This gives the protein CATSAIAGGQETQYF.

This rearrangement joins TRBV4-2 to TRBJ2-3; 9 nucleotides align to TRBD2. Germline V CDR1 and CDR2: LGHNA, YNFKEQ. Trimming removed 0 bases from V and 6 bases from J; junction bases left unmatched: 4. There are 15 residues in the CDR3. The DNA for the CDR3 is TGTGCCAGCAGCCAAGATGCGGGAGGGCCGGATACGCAGTATTTT. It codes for CASSQDAGGPDTQYF.

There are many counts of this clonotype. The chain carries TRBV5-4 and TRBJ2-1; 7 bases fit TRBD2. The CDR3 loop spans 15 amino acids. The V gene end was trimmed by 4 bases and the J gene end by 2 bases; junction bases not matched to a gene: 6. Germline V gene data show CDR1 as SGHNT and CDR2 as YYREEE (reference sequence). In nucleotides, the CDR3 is TGTGCCAGCAGCCCGACTAGCACCCCCTACAATGAGCAGTTCTTC. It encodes CASSPTSTPYNEQFF.

The CDR3 DNA reads as TGTGCCAGCCGACCCCCGTTTGGGGTGGACTACAATGAGCAGTTCTTC. As protein: CASRPPFGVDYNEQFF. The rearrangement uses TRBV6-1 and TRBJ2-1; D remains unclear. This CDR3 contains 16 residues. Trimming removed 8 bases from V and 3 bases from J, with 20 bases in between. CDR1 and CDR2 (germline): MNHNS, SASEGT.

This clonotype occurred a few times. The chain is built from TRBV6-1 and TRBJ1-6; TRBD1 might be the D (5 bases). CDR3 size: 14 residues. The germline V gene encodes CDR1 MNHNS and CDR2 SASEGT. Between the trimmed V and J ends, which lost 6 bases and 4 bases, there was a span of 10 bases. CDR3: CASSLDKYNSPLHF. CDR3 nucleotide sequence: TGTGCCAGCAGCCTGGACAAATATAATTCACCCCTCCACTTT.

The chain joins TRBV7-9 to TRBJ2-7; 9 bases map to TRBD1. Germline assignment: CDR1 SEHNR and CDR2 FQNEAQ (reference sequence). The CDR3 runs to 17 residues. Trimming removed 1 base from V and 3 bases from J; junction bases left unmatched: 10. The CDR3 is CASSLGLGTGKNYEQYF. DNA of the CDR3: TGTGCCAGCAGCTTAGGGCTCGGGACAGGGAAAAACTACGAGCAGTACTTC.

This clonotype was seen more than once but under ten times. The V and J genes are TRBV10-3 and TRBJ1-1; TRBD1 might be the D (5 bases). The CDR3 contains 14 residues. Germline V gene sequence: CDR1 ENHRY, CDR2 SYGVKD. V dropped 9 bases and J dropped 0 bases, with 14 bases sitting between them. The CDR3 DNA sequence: TGTGCCATGGCCTCGGGACGGATGAACACTGAAGCTTTCTTT. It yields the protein CAMASGRMNTEAFF.